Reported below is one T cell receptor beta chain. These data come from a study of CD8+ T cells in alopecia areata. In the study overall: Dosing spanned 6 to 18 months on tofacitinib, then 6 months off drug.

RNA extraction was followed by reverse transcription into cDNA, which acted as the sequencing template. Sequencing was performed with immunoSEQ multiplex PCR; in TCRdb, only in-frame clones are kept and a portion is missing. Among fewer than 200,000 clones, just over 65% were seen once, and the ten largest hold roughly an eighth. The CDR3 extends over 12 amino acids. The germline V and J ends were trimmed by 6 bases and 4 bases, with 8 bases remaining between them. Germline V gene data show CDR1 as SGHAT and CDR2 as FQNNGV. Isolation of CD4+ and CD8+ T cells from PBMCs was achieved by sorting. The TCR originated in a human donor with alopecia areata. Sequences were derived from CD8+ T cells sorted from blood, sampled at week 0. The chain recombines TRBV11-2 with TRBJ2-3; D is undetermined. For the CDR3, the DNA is TGTGCCAGCAGTTTGACGGCAGATACGCAGTATTTT. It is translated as CASSLTADTQYF.